Below are 15 T cell receptor beta chains sequenced from a single sample in a study of PD-1 blockade in classical Hodgkin lymphoma. All patients experienced relapse after autologous stem cell transplantation, and brentuximab vedotin exposure was variable. Method: immunoSEQ multiplex PCR; TCRdb's copy keeps in-frame clones and lacks some. The sample contains fewer than 90,000 clones, roughly 90% of which appear only once. The source was peripheral blood mononuclear cells (PBMCs), collected at baseline. All receptors derive from a human donor with classical Hodgkin lymphoma.

The CDR3 spells CASSPHAGGGSTDTQYF. CDR3 coding DNA: TGTGCCAGCAGCCCTCACGCCGGGGGGGGTAGCACAGATACGCAGTATTTT. The rearrangement joins TRBV14 to TRBJ2-3; 8 bases match TRBD2. Losses at the gene ends were 4 bases for V and 0 bases for J; bases not matched to a gene: 9. Per germline, CDR1 SGHDN and CDR2 FVKESK. The CDR3 has 17 residues.

The chain couples TRBV4-1 to TRBJ1-3; 10 bases map to TRBD1. Looked up from germline, CDR1 is MGHRA and CDR2 is YSYEKL. The CDR3 totals 17 residues. The junction had 7 bases not matched to a gene; V was cut back by 1 base and J by 4 bases. CDR3 region: CASSQGTGGSYGNTIYF. The CDR3 DNA reads as TGCGCCAGCAGCCAAGGGACAGGGGGGTCGTACGGAAACACCATATATTTT.

This chain uses TRBV7-8 with TRBJ2-7; D gene uncertain. Germline V gene data show CDR1 as SGHVS and CDR2 as FQNEAQ. Trimming pared 0 bases from V and 3 bases from J, leaving 12 bases between. The CDR3 loop spans 15 amino acids. Here the CDR3 reads CASSLAASPDYEQYF. The CDR3 DNA is TGTGCCAGCAGCTTAGCGGCTAGTCCGGACTACGAGCAGTACTTC.

The genes are TRBV6-1 and TRBJ2-5, with D possibly matching TRBD2 (5 bases). The CDR3 contains 13 residues. Germline values: CDR1 MNHNS, CDR2 SASEGT. With 3 bases removed from V and 4 bases from J, the gap between germline ends came to 9 bases. The CDR3 here is CASSELEAETQYF. The CDR3 DNA follows: TGTGCCAGCAGTGAGTTGGAGGCAGAGACCCAGTACTTC.

V is TRBV5-6 and J is TRBJ1-2, with D tentatively TRBD1 (5 bases). CDR1 SGHDT and CDR2 YYEEEE come from the germline V gene. The CDR3 extends over 16 amino acids. The V and J ends lost 0 bases and 0 bases respectively, with 12 bases between them. The CDR3 sequence: CASSLEQGRANYGYTF. The CDR3 DNA follows: TGTGCCAGCAGCTTGGAGCAGGGCAGGGCTAACTATGGCTACACCTTC.

The genes are TRBV4-1 and TRBJ1-1, with a possible D match to TRBD1 (6 bases). Germline loops: CDR1 MGHRA, CDR2 YSYEKL. This CDR3 is built from 19 residues. V gave up 0 bases and J gave up 1 base, with 21 bases separating them. For the CDR3, the DNA is TGCGCCAGCAGCCAAGATAGGGGGGTGTTTGCGGGCCGGAACACTGAAGCTTTCTTT. Amino acid sequence: CASSQDRGVFAGRNTEAFF.

The chain is built from TRBV27 and TRBJ2-1; D not certain. The CDR3 is 15 amino acids. Germline CDR1 is MNHEY and CDR2 is SMNVEV (reference sequence). V lost 3 bases and J lost 0, with 9 bases in between. The DNA of the CDR3 is TGTGCCAGCAGTTTCTTCGGCCGCTCCTACAATGAGCAGTTCTTC. It is translated as CASSFFGRSYNEQFF.

V and J are TRBV2 and TRBJ1-1, with 9 bases aligning to TRBD1. CDR1 SNHLY and CDR2 FYNNEI come from the germline V gene. The junction had 7 bases not matched to a gene; V was cut back by 6 bases and J by 2 bases. This CDR3 region has 15 residues. The CDR3 spells CASRARTGENTEAFF. As DNA, the CDR3 is TGTGCCAGCAGAGCCAGGACAGGGGAAAACACTGAAGCTTTCTTT.

This chain links TRBV10-1 with TRBJ1-1; D not resolved. The V end lost 2 bases, the J end lost 1 base, and 5 bases lay between the germline ends. The CDR3 runs 13 residues. The germline gives CDR1 WNHNN, CDR2 SYGVQD (reference sequence). The DNA for the CDR3 is TGCGCCAGCAGTGAGCTGGAGAACACTGAAGCTTTCTTT. Translating it yields CASSELENTEAFF.

The V call is TRBV18, the J call TRBJ2-5; D possibly uses TRBD1 or TRBD2 (5 bases each). CDR1 and CDR2 (germline): KGHSH, LQKENI. The ends were cut back, 4 bases at V and 2 bases at J, with 11 bases in the middle. This CDR3 is built from 14 residues. DNA for the CDR3: TGTGCCAGCTCACGATCGGGACCTCAAGAGACCCAGTACTTC. Amino acid sequence: CASSRSGPQETQYF.

V usage is TRBV5-4 and J usage is TRBJ1-5; D remains ambiguous. Germline CDR1 is SGHNT and CDR2 is YYREEE (reference sequence). Trimming cost V 1 base and J 0 bases, with 20 bases left between them. There are 19 residues in the CDR3. The CDR3 DNA follows: TGTGCCAGCAGCTTGAAGGAGTCCCCCCTGCACTATAGCAATCAGCCCCAGCATTTT. It specifies CASSLKESPLHYSNQPQHF.

The chain carries TRBV5-5 and TRBJ1-1; D remains ambiguous. Trimming left V 0 bases short and J 1 base short, with 7 bases between. This CDR3 comprises 14 residues. CDR1 is SGHKS and CDR2 is YYEKEE in the germline V gene (reference sequence). CDR3 loop: CASSLVGTNTEAFF. The DNA of the CDR3 is TGTGCCAGCAGCTTGGTTGGTACGAACACTGAAGCTTTCTTT.

V gene TRBV4-2 combines with J gene TRBJ1-1; a weak D match, TRBD1 (5 bases). Per the germline V gene, CDR1 is LGHNA and CDR2 is YNFKEQ. The CDR3 has 15 residues. V dropped 0 bases and J dropped 5 bases, with 13 bases sitting between them. The CDR3 sequence: CASSQEASGGTEAFF. CDR3 DNA sequence: TGTGCCAGCAGCCAAGAAGCCTCCGGGGGTACTGAAGCTTTCTTT.

This clone was detected only a few times. The chain links TRBV4-3 to TRBJ2-3, with 9 bases aligning to TRBD1. Germline CDR1 and CDR2: LGHNA and YSLEER. This CDR3 comprises 20 residues. Trimming cost V 0 bases and J 0 bases; bases outside gene matches: 13. The CDR3 coding sequence is TGCGCCAGCAGCCAAGATGTCTTTGGACAGGGGAGGACTAGCACAGATACGCAGTATTTT. This codes for CASSQDVFGQGRTSTDTQYF.

This chain joins TRBV7-9 and TRBJ2-7; no definite D call. The germline V gene encodes CDR1 SEHNR and CDR2 FQNEAQ (reference sequence). The CDR3 spans 13 residues. Trimming took 4 bases from V and 2 from J, leaving 9 bases between them. CDR3 nucleotide sequence: TGTGCCAGCAGCTCCCAGTGGGCCTACGAGCAGTACTTC. As protein: CASSSQWAYEQYF.